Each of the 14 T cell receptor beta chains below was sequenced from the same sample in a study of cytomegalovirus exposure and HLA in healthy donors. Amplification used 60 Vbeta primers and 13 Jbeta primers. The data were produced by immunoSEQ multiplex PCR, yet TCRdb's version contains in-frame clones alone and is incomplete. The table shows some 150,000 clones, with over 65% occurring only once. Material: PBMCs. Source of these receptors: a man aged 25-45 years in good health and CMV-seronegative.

The CDR3 here is CASRLGQGARGHGYTF. In nucleotides, the CDR3 is TGTGCCAGCAGACTTGGACAGGGGGCGCGTGGACATGGCTACACCTTC. The chain couples TRBV5-6 to TRBJ1-2; 11 positions match TRBD1. The V and J ends lost 5 bases and 6 bases, in that order; junction bases with no gene match: 12. Germline V gene data show CDR1 as SGHDT and CDR2 as YYEEEE. The length of the CDR3 is 16 residues.

CDR3 region: CASSLGQGSAPQHF. The CDR3 DNA sequence: TGTGCCAGCAGCTTAGGACAGGGAAGCGCGCCCCAGCATTTT. The chain couples TRBV7-2 to TRBJ1-5; 7 bases are a match to TRBD1. In germline, CDR1 is SGHTA, CDR2 FQGNSA. The junction had 6 bases not matched to a gene; V was cut back by 1 base and J by 9 bases. The CDR3 is 14 amino acids.

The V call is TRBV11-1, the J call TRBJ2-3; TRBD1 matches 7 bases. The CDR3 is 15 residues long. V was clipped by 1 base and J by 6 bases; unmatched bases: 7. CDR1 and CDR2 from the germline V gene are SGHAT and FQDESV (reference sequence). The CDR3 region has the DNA TGTGCCAGCAGCTTAGAAACAGGGGCAGTTGATACGCAGTATTTT. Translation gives CASSLETGAVDTQYF.

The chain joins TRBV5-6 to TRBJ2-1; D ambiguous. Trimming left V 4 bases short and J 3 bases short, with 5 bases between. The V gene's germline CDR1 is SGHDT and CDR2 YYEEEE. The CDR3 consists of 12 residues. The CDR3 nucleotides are TGTGCCAGCAGCCCCCGCTACAATGAGCAGTTCTTC. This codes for CASSPRYNEQFF.

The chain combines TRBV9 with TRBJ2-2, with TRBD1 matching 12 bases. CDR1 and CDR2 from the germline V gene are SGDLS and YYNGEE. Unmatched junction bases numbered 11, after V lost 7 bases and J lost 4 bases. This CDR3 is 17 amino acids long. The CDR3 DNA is TGTGCCAGCTCCCGGGACAGGGGGCATTCGGGCACCGGGGAGCTGTTTTTT. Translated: CASSRDRGHSGTGELFF.

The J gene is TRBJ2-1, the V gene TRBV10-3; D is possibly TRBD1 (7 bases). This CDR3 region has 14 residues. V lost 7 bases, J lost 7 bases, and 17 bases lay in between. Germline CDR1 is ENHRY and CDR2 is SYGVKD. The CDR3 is CAITPRGLANEQFF. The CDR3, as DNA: TGTGCCATCACCCCGAGGGGGCTAGCGAATGAGCAGTTCTTC.

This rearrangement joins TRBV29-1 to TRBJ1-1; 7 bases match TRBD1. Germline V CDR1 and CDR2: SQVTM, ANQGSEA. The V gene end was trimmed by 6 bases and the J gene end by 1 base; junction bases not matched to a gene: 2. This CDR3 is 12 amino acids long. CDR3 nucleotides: TGCAGCGTGGGACAGAGGAACACTGAAGCTTTCTTT. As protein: CSVGQRNTEAFF.

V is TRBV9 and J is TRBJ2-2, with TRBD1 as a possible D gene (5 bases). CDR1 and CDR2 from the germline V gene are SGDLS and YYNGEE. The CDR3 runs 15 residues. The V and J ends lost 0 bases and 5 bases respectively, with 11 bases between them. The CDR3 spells CASSVEPGYTGELFF. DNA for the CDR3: TGTGCCAGCAGCGTAGAGCCAGGGTATACCGGGGAGCTGTTTTTT.

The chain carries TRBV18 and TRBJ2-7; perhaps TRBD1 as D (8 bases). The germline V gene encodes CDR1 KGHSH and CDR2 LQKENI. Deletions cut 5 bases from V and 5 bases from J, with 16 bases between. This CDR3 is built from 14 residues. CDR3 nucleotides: TGTGCCAGCTCAACGAACAGGGGGGGAAACGAGCAGTACTTC. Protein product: CASSTNRGGNEQYF.

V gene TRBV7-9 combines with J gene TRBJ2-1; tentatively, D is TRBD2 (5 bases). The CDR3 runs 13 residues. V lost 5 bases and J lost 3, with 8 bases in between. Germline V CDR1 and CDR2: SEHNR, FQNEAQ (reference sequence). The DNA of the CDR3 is TGTGCCAGCAGCAGCCGGGACTACAATGAGCAGTTCTTC. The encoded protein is CASSSRDYNEQFF.

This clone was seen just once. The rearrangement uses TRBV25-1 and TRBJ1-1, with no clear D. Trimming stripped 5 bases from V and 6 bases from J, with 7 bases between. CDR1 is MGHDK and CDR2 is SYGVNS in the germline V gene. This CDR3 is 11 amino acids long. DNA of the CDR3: TGTGCCAGCAGTTATGGCCCTGAAGCTTTCTTT. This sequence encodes CASSYGPEAFF.

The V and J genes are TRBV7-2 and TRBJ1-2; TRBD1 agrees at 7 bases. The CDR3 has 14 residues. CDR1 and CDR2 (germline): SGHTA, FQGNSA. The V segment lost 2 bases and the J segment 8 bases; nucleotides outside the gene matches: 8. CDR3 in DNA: TGTGCCAGCAGCTTAACTGAGGGGGCAGGAGGCTACACCTTC. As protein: CASSLTEGAGGYTF.

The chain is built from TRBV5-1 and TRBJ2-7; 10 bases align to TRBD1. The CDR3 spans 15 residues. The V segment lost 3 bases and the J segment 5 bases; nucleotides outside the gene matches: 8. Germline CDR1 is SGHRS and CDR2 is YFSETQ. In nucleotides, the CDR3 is TGCGCCAGCAGCTCGACCGGACAGGGGGTTAACGAGCAGTACTTC. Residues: CASSSTGQGVNEQYF.

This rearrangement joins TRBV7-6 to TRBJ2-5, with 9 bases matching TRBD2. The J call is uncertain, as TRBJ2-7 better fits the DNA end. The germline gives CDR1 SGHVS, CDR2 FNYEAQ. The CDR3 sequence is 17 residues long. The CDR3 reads CASSQMGSGGLGYEQYF. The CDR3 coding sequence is TGTGCCAGCAGCCAAATGGGTAGCGGGGGCCTCGGCTACGAGCAGTACTTC.